This T cell receptor (beta chain) was identified during a study of CD8+CD57+ T cells in acquired aplastic anemia (dated by TCRdb to 2017 to 2018). Background on the whole study: A mean of about 3.2 ug of DNA, ranging from roughly 0.19 to 27.4 ug, was extracted from sorted CD4+ and CD8+ cells. CD8+CD57+ expansion was defined as a frequency above the mean frequency observed in healthy subjects.

From the cysteine through the phenylalanine, the CDR3 covers 14 amino acids. Of the read, only the CDR3 DNA is kept; its 42 bases are in frame from base 1. V lost 0 bases and J lost 0 bases; the stretch between them is 9 bases long. Sequences DFQATT (CDR1) and SNEGSKA (CDR2) are obtained from the germline V gene (reference sequence). Overall study results and their limits: Roughly 30 CD8+ CDR3 sequences were found to be shared between patients and controls, but these sequences appeared to be highly expressed in patients and within the immunodominant clones of the patients. CD8+ Simpson's diversity did not differ significantly between patients and healthy controls (P=0.060).

Genomic DNA was used as template for profiling of TCR beta VDJ combinations and CDR3 sequences. An Illumina HiSeq 2000 was used for TCR repertoire sequencing. The source study handled its data this way. Repertoires were assessed using TRBV/TRBJ rearrangement plots, CDR3 size and DJ length profiles, and Simpson's diversity index. Whichever DNA sequence was most abundant in the deep sequencing data was defined as the immunodominant clone. CDR3 amino acid sequences were checked for sharing across subjects and were also compared against the VDJdb database and published repertoires. In TCRdb, the public reads were trimmed at Q25 with fastp and aligned with MiXCR, with productive beta chains retained. Every CDR3 protein is listed once, alongside the most common genes and DNA of its rows. The V and J calls were determined by TCRdb, not by the authors. Recorded for this sample are around 130,000 distinct CDR3 sequences; approximately 50% of them occurred a single time. Roughly 30% of the sample is in the top ten clones.

Expansion of CD8+CD57+ cells had been shown by flow cytometry in the patients chosen for sequencing. Every patient had a diagnosis of severe acquired aplastic anemia based on International Study of Aplastic Anemia and Agranulocytosis and Camitta criteria. No patient had received any therapy when blood was sampled. In the study, sorted CD4+ and CD8+ blood T cells from patients with severe aplastic anemia and from healthy subjects underwent deep sequencing of TCR repertoires. In the USA, patient enrollment took place under clinicaltrials.gov protocols 00001620, 01623167, 00001397, 00071045, 00081523 and 00961064. Ficoll-Paque density gradient centrifugation was used to isolate peripheral blood mononuclear cells. Before DNA extraction, CD4+ and CD8+ T cells were sorted by FACS or by magnetic beads. The sample holds many counts of this clonotype. This receptor's antigen is unknown. Base-call qualities are not available, and no considerably larger clone is one nucleotide away.

The sample comprised sorted CD4+, CD8+, or CD8+CD57+ T cells (not recorded which) from PBMCs. The sequence links TRBV20-1 to TRBJ2-7; the D gene is not confidently resolved. The sequence came from a human donor with aplastic anemia. This receptor has the CDR3 CSARDGRSSYEQYF. The bases read TGCAGTGCTAGAGATGGGCGAAGCTCCTACGAGCAGTACTTC.